This entry is about one T cell receptor beta chain. V shed 4 bases and J shed 8 bases, with 17 bases lying between them. The CDR3 length is 15 residues. Germline-derived CDR1 and CDR2 are MGHRA and YSYEKL. This sample stems from a study of blood T cell repertoires in COVID-19. Repertoires were generated with immunoSEQ multiplex PCR, while TCRdb's copy carries only in-frame clones and drops some. In the table there are about 130,000 clones, roughly four fifths of which are singletons. Those enrolled, adults aged 18 to 89 years, came from roughly 23 US areas. This clonotype was sampled from a man in his forties or fifties who had recovered from COVID-19. Sequencing was performed on PBMCs or T cells enriched from blood (not recorded which). The V gene is TRBV4-1, the J gene TRBJ1-4; a possible D gene is TRBD1 (6 bases). DNA of the CDR3: TGCGCCAGCAGCCGCGACCCAGCGGGGGCGGAAAAACTGTTTTTT. Encoded protein: CASSRDPAGAEKLFF.